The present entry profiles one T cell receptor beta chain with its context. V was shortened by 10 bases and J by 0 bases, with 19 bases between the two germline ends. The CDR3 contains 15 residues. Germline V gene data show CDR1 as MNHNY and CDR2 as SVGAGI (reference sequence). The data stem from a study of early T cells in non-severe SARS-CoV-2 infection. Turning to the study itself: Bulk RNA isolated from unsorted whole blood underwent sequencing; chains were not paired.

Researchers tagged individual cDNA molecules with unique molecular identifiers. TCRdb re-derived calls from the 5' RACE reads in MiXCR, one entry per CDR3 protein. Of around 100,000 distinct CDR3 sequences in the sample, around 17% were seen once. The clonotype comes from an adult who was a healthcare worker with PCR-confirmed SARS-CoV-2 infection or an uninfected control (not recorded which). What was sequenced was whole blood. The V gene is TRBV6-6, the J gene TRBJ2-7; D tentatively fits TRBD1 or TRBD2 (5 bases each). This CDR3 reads CATKRDERSSYEQYF. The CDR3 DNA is TGTGCCACCAAGAGGGACGAGAGAAGCTCCTACGAGCAGTACTTC.